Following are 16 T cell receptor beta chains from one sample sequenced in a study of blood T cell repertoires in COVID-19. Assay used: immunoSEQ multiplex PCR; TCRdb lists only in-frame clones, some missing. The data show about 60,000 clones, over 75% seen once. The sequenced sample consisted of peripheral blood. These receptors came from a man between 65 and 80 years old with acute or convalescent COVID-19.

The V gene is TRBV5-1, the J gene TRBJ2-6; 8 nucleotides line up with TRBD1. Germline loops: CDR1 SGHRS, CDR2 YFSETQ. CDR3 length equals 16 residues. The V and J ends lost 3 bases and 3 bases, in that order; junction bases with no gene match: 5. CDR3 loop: CASSSAGGGGANVLTF. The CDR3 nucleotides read TGCGCCAGCAGCTCTGCAGGGGGCGGTGGGGCCAACGTCCTGACTTTC.

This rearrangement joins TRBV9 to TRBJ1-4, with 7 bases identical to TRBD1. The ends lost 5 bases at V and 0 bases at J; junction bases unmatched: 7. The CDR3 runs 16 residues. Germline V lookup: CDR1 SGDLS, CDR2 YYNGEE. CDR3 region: CASSGPRGATNEKLFF. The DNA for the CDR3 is TGTGCCAGCAGTGGTCCCAGGGGGGCAACTAATGAAAAACTGTTTTTT.

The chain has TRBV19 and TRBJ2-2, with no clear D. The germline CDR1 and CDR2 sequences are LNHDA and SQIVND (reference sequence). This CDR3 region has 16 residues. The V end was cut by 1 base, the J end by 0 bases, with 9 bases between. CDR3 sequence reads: CASSIGPGANTGELFF. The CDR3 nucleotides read TGTGCCAGTAGTATAGGCCCCGGAGCGAACACCGGGGAGCTGTTTTTT.

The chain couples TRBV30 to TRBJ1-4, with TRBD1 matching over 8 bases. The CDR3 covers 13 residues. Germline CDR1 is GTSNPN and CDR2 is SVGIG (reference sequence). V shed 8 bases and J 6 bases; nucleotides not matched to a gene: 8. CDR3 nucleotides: TGTGCCGGTACTACAGGGGGTTATGAAAAACTGTTTTTT. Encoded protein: CAGTTGGYEKLFF.

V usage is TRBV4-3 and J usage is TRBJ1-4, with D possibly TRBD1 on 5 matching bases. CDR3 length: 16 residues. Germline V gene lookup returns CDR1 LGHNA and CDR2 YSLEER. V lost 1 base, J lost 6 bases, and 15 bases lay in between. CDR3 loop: CASSQGPGGRDEKLFF. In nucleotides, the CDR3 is TGCGCCAGCAGCCAAGGCCCGGGGGGGAGGGATGAAAAACTGTTTTTT.

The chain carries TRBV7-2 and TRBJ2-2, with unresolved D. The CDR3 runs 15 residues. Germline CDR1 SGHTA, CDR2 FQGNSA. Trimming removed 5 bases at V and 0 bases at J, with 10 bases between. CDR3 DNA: TGTGCCAGCAGCCTAAGTTCCGCGAACACCGGGGAGCTGTTTTTT. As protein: CASSLSSANTGELFF.

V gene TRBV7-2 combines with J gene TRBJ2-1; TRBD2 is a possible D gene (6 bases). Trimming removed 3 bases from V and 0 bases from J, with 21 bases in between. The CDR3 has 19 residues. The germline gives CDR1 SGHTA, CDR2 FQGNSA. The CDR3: CASSLDYPPTLYSYNEQFF. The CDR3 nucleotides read TGTGCCAGCAGCTTGGACTATCCACCAACCTTATACTCCTACAATGAGCAGTTCTTC.

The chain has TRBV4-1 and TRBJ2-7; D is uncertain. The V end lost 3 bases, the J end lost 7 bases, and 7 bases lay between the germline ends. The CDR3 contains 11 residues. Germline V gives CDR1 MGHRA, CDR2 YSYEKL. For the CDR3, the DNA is TGCGCCAGCAGCCAGTCGAGTGAGCAGTACTTC. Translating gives CASSQSSEQYF.

The CDR3 protein is CSASTVVEGARGYTF. CDR3 bases: TGCAGTGCTAGTACGGTGGTTGAGGGGGCGCGGGGCTACACCTTC. The gene calls are TRBV20-1 and TRBJ1-2, with TRBD1 matching 7 bases. The CDR3 totals 15 residues. The trim removed 3 bases at V and 8 bases at J, leaving 15 bases unmatched. Germline V gene lookup returns CDR1 DFQATT and CDR2 SNEGSKA (reference sequence).

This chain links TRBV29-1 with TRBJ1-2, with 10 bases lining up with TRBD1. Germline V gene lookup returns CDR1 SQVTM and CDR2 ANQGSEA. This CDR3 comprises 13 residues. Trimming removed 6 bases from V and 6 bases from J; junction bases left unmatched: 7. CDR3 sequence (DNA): TGCAGCGTAGCCCGGACAGGGGGAGATGGCTACACCTTC. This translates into CSVARTGGDGYTF.

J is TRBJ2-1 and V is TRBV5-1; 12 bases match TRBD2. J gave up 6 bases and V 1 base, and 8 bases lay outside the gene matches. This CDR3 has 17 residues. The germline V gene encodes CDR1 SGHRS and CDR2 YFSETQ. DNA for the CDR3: TGCGCCAGCAGCTTGTCACTAGCGGGGGGCAGGGGCAATGAGCAGTTCTTC. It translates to CASSLSLAGGRGNEQFF.

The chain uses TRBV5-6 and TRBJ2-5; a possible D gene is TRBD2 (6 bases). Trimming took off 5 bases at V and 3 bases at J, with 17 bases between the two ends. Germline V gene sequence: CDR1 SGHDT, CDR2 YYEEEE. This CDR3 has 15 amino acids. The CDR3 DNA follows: TGTGCCAGCAGACCTGTAGCGGCCCTGGAAGAGACCCAGTACTTC. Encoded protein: CASRPVAALEETQYF.

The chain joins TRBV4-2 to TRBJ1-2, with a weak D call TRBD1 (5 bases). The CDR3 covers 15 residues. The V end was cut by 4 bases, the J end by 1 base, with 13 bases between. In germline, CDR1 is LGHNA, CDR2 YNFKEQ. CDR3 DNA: TGTGCCAGCAGCCTCCCCTCGACAGATAACTATGGCTACACCTTC. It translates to CASSLPSTDNYGYTF.

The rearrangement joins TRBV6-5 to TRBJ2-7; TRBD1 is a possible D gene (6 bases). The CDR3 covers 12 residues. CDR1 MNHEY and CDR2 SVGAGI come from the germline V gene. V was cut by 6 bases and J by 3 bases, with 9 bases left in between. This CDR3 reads CASSADSYEQYF. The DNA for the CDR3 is TGTGCCAGCAGCGCGGACAGCTACGAGCAGTACTTC.

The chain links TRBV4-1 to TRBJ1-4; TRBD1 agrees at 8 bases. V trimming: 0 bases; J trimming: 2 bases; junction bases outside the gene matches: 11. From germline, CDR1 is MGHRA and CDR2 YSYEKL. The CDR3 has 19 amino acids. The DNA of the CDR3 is TGCGCCAGCAGCCAAGATCTGTCAGGGGGCGTGGGGACTAATGAAAAACTGTTTTTT. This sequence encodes CASSQDLSGGVGTNEKLFF.

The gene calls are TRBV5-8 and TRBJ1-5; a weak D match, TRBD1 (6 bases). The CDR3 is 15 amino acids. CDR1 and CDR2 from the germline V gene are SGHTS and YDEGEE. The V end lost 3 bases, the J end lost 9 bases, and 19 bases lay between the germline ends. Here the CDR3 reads CASSSKRQAIRPQHF. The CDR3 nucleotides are TGTGCCAGCAGCTCCAAAAGACAGGCAATTCGGCCCCAGCATTTT.